This T cell receptor (beta chain) was identified during a study of T cells in women clearing cervical HPV infection. Study-wide context: Case blood was drawn when the lesion was first found; control blood after infection became undetectable.

About this clone: As yet, its antigen is unknown. Read sequence stops 3 residues before the CDR3 end, and the germline J gene provides the missing end.

Trimming shortened V by 4 bases and J by 6 bases, and 16 bases separated the two germline ends. Germline values: CDR1 SGHRS, CDR2 YFSETQ. The CDR3 has 14 amino acids. Points from the study as a whole: A classifier using richness and V gene abundances reached an AUC of over 0.75.

immunoSEQ multiplex PCR used an average of 1200 ng genomic DNA. The table came from immunoSEQ multiplex PCR; TCRdb's copy has only in-frame clones and leaves some out. The repertoire table contains 25,000 to 35,000 clones. The receptor comes from a woman between 18 and 70 years old with a cervical HPV16 infection that either progressed to CIN3+ or cleared (not recorded which). Material for sequencing was blood buffy coat. The chain is built from TRBV5-1 and TRBJ1-2; a possible D gene is TRBD1 (6 bases). The CDR3: CASSLRGKEDGYTF. The sequenced part of the CDR3 DNA is TGCGCCAGCAGCCTCAGGGGTAAGGAGGATGGC.